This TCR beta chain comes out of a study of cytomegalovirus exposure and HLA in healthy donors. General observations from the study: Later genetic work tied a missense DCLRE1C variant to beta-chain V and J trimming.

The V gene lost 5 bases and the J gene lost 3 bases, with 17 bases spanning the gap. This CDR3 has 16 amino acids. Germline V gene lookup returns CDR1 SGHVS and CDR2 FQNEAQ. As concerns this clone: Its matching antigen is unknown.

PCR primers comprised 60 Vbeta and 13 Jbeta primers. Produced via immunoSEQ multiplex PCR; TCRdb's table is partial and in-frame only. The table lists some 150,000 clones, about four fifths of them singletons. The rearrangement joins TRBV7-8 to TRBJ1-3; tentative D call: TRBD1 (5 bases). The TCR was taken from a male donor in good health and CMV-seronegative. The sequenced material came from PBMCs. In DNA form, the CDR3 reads TGTGCCAGCAGCCAAGGGGCCCCCGGAGTTGGAAACACCATATATTTT. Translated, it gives CASSQGAPGVGNTIYF. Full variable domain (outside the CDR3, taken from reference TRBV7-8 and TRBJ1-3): GAGVSQSPRYKVAKRGQDVALRCDPISGHVSLFWYQQALGQGPEFLTYFQNEAQLDKSGLPSDRFFAERPEGSVSTLKIQRTQQEDSAVYLCASSQGAPGVGNTIYFGEGSWLTVV.